These T cell receptor beta chains were read from a single sample in a study of CD8 T cells in ankylosing spondylitis. TCRdb recomputed calls from the 5' RACE reads with MiXCR, one row per CDR3 protein. The data contain some 840,000 distinct CDR3 sequences, 10% to 15% of them singletons. The specimen was blood, either unsorted or a sorted T cell fraction (not recorded which). The origin of the receptors is a male donor with ankylosing spondylitis. Each CDR3 is given with its conserved first and last residue.

v_gene	j_gene	CDR3aa
TRBV20-1	TRBJ2-3	CSAISGSSTDTQYF
TRBV6-1	TRBJ2-1	CASSLESGGNEQFF
TRBV10-3	TRBJ2-1	CAISDPPEQFF
TRBV20-1	TRBJ1-6	CSAAQGLRESPLHF
TRBV28	TRBJ1-1	CASSLPLISTAEAFF
TRBV3-1	TRBJ1-1	CASSQVVLGGEAFF
TRBV10-3	TRBJ1-2	CAISTAGDYGYTF
TRBV20-1	TRBJ2-7	CSVWAGPSYEQYF
TRBV30	TRBJ1-2	CAWSVQGYGYGYTF
TRBV11-2	TRBJ2-5	CASSFNNQETQYF
TRBV10-3	TRBJ2-2	CAIRTLSADTGELFF
TRBV10-3	TRBJ2-2	CAISEFGHTGELFF
TRBV30	TRBJ2-3	CAWSVRSDTQYF
TRBV20-1	TRBJ2-1	CSAIISYNEQFF
TRBV24-1	TRBJ2-6	CATSDPNRIGANVLTF
TRBV7-9	TRBJ1-4	CASSAQGAREKLFF
TRBV7-2	TRBJ1-5	CASSLGGTQAQPQHF
TRBV20-1	TRBJ2-7	CSASGWKGGSYEQYF
TRBV10-1	TRBJ2-7	CANIRTGAPYEQYF
TRBV5-1	TRBJ2-7	CASSIGTSGTYEQYF
TRBV6-2/TRBV6-3	TRBJ2-1	CASIHLGAESYNEQFF
TRBV5-5	TRBJ2-3	CAISTGFRTDTQYF
TRBV28	TRBJ1-1	CASRSDRVNTEAFF
TRBV5-1	TRBJ2-7	CASSLAGPTEQYF
TRBV5-1	TRBJ2-7	CASSLEAEAYEQYF
TRBV7-9	TRBJ1-1	CASSFPFGQSNTEAFF
TRBV5-1	TRBJ2-1	CASSFGAGGAYNEQFF
TRBV5-1	TRBJ1-2	CASSSGPAEGYTF
TRBV7-2	TRBJ1-1	CASSLGGFGLNTEAFF
TRBV20-1	TRBJ1-5	CSGSGGLNQPQHF
TRBV20-1	TRBJ2-3	CSADPTSTDTQYF
TRBV28	TRBJ2-7	CASLTSGSSEQYF
TRBV5-1	TRBJ1-6	CASSEEVNSPLHF
TRBV18	TRBJ2-5	CASSPPGGQRLETQYF
TRBV7-2	TRBJ2-7	CASSFGLAGEGEQYF
TRBV6-6	TRBJ2-5	CASRQPSGETQYF
TRBV7-3	TRBJ1-2	CASSLMTGEPSNYGYTF
TRBV7-2	TRBJ1-5	CASSSQGRNQPQHF
TRBV7-2	TRBJ2-7	CASSLAIGPSYEQYF
TRBV12-3/TRBV12-4	TRBJ1-5	CASSNLNQPQHF
TRBV12-3/TRBV12-4	TRBJ2-7	CASRRGDEQYF
TRBV20-1	TRBJ1-2	CSARDLATYRDGDYGYTF